The present TCR beta chain was sequenced within a study of shared clonotypes between healthy human individuals. Study details: CD4 naive and CD4 memory each took three plates per donor, while CD8 naive took two and CD8 memory one. Study outcomes and limitations: Naive CD4 clonotype sharing across a handful of donors was about 5%.

As regards this clone: Its antigen is undetermined.

There are 17 residues in the CDR3. Trimming left V 1 base short and J 3 bases short, with 16 bases between. The germline V gene has CDR1 SEHNR and CDR2 FQNEAQ (reference sequence). It was across several immunoSEQ plates that each subset's genomic DNA was evenly split. TCRdb keeps only in-frame clones here, not all; method: immunoSEQ multiplex PCR. The table has 2 million to 2.5 million clones, roughly 92% seen once. Researchers partitioned CD4+ cells into CD45RA+ naive and CD45RA-negative memory subsets. This clonotype was sampled from a man aged 18 to 29 in good health. Some clones in this sample may be carry-over from other donors' samples. This chain joins TRBV7-9 and TRBJ1-5, with no clear D. Specimen: naive CD4+ T cells from PBMCs. Subset given: CD45RA+ positively selected. Written as DNA, the CDR3 is TGTGCCAGCAGCTTAGGGCGGGCAGGACCCTTCAATCAGCCCCAGCATTTT. Protein sequence: CASSLGRAGPFNQPQHF.